A selection of T cell receptor beta chains follows, all from one sample in a study of CD8 T cells in ankylosing spondylitis. TCRdb re-called the 5' RACE reads with MiXCR, one entry per CDR3 protein. Among about 220,000 distinct CDR3 sequences listed, 7% to 8% were seen once. Sequences were obtained from blood, either unsorted or a sorted T cell fraction (not recorded which). These receptors originate from a male donor with ankylosing spondylitis. The CDR3 runs from the conserved cysteine through the conserved F or W.

J gene | V gene | CDR3 protein
TRBJ1-6 | TRBV9 | CASSVGGGDSPLHF
TRBJ1-1 | TRBV4-3 | CASSPAGIGNEAFF
TRBJ2-1 | TRBV19 | CASSGGDFYNEQFF
TRBJ2-3 | TRBV7-9 | CASSSGTSVMSTDTQYF
TRBJ2-1 | TRBV5-1 | CASARAGGDNEQFF
TRBJ1-3 | TRBV20-1 | CSAEGFSGNTIYF
TRBJ2-1 | TRBV27 | CASSFLPPSDNEQFF
TRBJ1-2 | TRBV20-1 | CSARERANYGYTF
TRBJ2-1 | TRBV10-2 | CASRLAGITGQFF
TRBJ2-1 | TRBV5-1 | CASSLRALRVDEQFF
TRBJ1-6 | TRBV27 | CASPSTGLFHF
TRBJ2-1 | TRBV6-5 | CASSYWNSAYNEQFF
TRBJ2-4 | TRBV7-9 | CASRAGGVDIQYF
TRBJ2-1 | TRBV4-3 | CASSQESGSYNEQFF
TRBJ2-7 | TRBV4-3 | CASSQFGQSYEQYF
TRBJ2-7 | TRBV5-1 | CASSLVKREPHEQYF
TRBJ2-7 | TRBV4-3 | CASSQAAVSYEQYF
TRBJ2-1 | TRBV11-2 | CASSLVVGSGLVYNEQFF
TRBJ1-4 | TRBV15 | CATSGTLHRGADEKLFF
TRBJ2-3 | TRBV24-1 | CATRPTPAGDTQYF
TRBJ1-1 | TRBV11-2 | CASSHLWEAEAFF
TRBJ2-7 | TRBV7-9 | CASSFDSSWELIEQYF
TRBJ2-2 | TRBV5-6 | CASSFASGLAGTGELFF
TRBJ2-1 | TRBV12-3/TRBV12-4 | CASSFLGGNEQFF
TRBJ1-6 | TRBV5-6 | CASSTGERNSPLHF
TRBJ2-3 | TRBV28 | CASSYPPDTQYF
TRBJ2-7 | TRBV7-9 | CASSQRGRHEQYF
TRBJ2-1 | TRBV6-6 | CASSYRDYNEQFF
TRBJ1-5 | TRBV6-2/TRBV6-3 | CASSYWAGRDNQPQHF
TRBJ2-1 | TRBV11-2 | CASSSLGLVDLSYNEQFF
TRBJ2-5 | TRBV4-3 | CASSRVLAEQETQYF
TRBJ2-7 | TRBV12-3/TRBV12-4 | CASSFGSQTYEQYF
TRBJ2-2 | TRBV9 | CASSPGPLPGELFF
TRBJ2-2 | TRBV9 | CASSVAGGLKTGELFF
TRBJ1-1 | TRBV29-1 | CSVTRLRGRYTEAFF
TRBJ2-3 | TRBV11-2 | CASSPQVIRFFTDTQYF
TRBJ2-7 | TRBV7-8 | CASSILGGTIYEQYF
TRBJ2-5 | TRBV4-2 | CASSQDPSGALLQETQYF
TRBJ2-7 | TRBV30 | CAWSQGANYEQYF
TRBJ2-4 | TRBV11-2 | CASSLLGGGPSRKNIQYF
TRBJ1-1 | TRBV9 | CASSEPGQGMNTEAFF
TRBJ1-6 | TRBV20-1 | CSATDKDNSPLHF
TRBJ1-2 | TRBV24-1 | CATSDIPFGGYTF
TRBJ2-3 | TRBV10-3 | CAINPLAGEKDTQYF
TRBJ2-7 | TRBV7-9 | CASSFPSGGPQGEQYF
TRBJ1-1 | TRBV9 | CASSPFPSGYTEAFF
TRBJ2-1 | TRBV12-3/TRBV12-4 | CASSLAGGYNEQFF
TRBJ2-7 | TRBV13 | CASSLRGPRDEQYF